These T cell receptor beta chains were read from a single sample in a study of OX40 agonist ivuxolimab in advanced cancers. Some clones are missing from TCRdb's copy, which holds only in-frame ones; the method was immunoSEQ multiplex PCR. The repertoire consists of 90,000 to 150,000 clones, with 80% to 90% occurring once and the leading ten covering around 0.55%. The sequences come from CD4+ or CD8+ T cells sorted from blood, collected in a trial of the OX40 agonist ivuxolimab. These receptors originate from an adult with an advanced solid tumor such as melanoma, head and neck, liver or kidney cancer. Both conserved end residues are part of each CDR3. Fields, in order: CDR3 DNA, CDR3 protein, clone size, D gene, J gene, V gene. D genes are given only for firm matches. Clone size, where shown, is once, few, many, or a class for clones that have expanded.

TGTGCCAGCAGCTTAGGAGGGTTCGGCACAGATACGCAGTATTTT | CASSLGGFGTDTQYF | few | NA | TRBJ2-3 | TRBV7-7
TGTGCCAGCAGTTACAAGGGTTGGAGGGGGGAGCTGTTTTTT | CASSYKGWRGELFF | NA | NA | TRBJ2-2 | TRBV6-5
TGCGCCAGCAGCTCAGGGGTAGCGGGGAGCAATTGGGGAGAGACCCAGTACTTC | CASSSGVAGSNWGETQYF | NA | TRBD2 | TRBJ2-5 | TRBV5-1
TGTGCCAGCAAACGGGACCGAGGAGGGGTTTCACCCCTCCACTTT | CASKRDRGGVSPLHF | few | NA | TRBJ1-6 | TRBV6-4
TGTGCCATCAGTGAGTCGAAGTTATTGGGAACTGGGGAGCTGTTTTTT | CAISESKLLGTGELFF | NA | NA | TRBJ2-2 | TRBV10-3
TGTGCCAGCAGACTAGCGGGGGGGACCTACGAGCAGTACTTC | CASRLAGGTYEQYF | NA | TRBD2 | TRBJ2-7 | TRBV2
TGCGCCAGCAGCTTGGAAGTGGCCCTCTATGGCTACACCTTC | CASSLEVALYGYTF | NA | NA | TRBJ1-2 | TRBV5-1
TGTGCCAGCAGCGCAACCGGGACAGGGCGCTACGAGCAGTACTTC | CASSATGTGRYEQYF | NA | TRBD1 | TRBJ2-7 | TRBV7-6
TGTGCCAGCAGTTACTCCAGGGTGGGTAATTCACCCCTCCACTTT | CASSYSRVGNSPLHF | NA | NA | TRBJ1-6 | TRBV6-5
TGTGCCAGCAGCTTCCTTCGACGGCCTCCCGAGCTGTTTTTT | CASSFLRRPPELFF | NA | NA | TRBJ2-2 | TRBV7-2
TGTGCCAGCAGCTTATTCGGGGGACTAACCTACGAGCAGTACTTC | CASSLFGGLTYEQYF | NA | TRBD2 | TRBJ2-7 | TRBV7-2
TGTGCCAGCACGCCACTTAGTCGTCAGCCCCAGCATTTT | CASTPLSRQPQHF | NA | NA | TRBJ1-5 | TRBV6-5
TGTGCCGCAGATCTGACAGGGAGTGAGACCCAGTACTTC | CAADLTGSETQYF | NA | TRBD1 | TRBJ2-5 | TRBV30
TGTGCTAGCAGCCCCCTCAATGAAAAACTGTTTTTT | CASSPLNEKLFF | NA | NA | TRBJ1-4 | TRBV7-7
TGTGCCAGCAGCTTAGACAGGCTGGCTGGAAACACCATATATTTT | CASSLDRLAGNTIYF | NA | NA | TRBJ1-3 | TRBV5-5
TGTGCCAGCAGCGTAGGGGGACAGGGGGTCGCAGAGACCCAGTACTTC | CASSVGGQGVAETQYF | NA | TRBD1 | TRBJ2-5 | TRBV9
TGTGCCAGTATCCGGACAACCAAACCCGATGAGCAGTTCTTC | CASIRTTKPDEQFF | NA | NA | TRBJ2-1 | TRBV19
TGTGCCAGCAGCGTTGAAGCGGGGGGTTCCTACGAGCAGTACTTC | CASSVEAGGSYEQYF | NA | TRBD2 | TRBJ2-7 | TRBV9
TGTGCCAGCTCACCAGGCGGGATAAAGGGCTATGGCTACACCTTC | CASSPGGIKGYGYTF | NA | NA | TRBJ1-2 | TRBV18
TGCGCCAGCAGCTTGTTCGGGGCGTCTAATGGCTACACCTTC | CASSLFGASNGYTF | NA | NA | TRBJ1-2 | TRBV5-1
TGTGCCAGCAGTGACCGGGGGAACACTGAAGCTTTCTTT | CASSDRGNTEAFF | NA | NA | TRBJ1-1 | TRBV2
TGCGCCAGCAGCCAAGATCGGGGACATGGGGAAAAACTGTTTTTT | CASSQDRGHGEKLFF | NA | NA | TRBJ1-4 | TRBV4-3
TGTGCCAGCAGCTTGGGGGGCACAGGGGGGGTTTCAGATACGCAGTATTTT | CASSLGGTGGVSDTQYF | NA | NA | TRBJ2-3 | TRBV5-4
TGTGCCAGCAGCCAACAGGGAGCAATCGAGACCCAGTACTTC | CASSQQGAIETQYF | NA | NA | TRBJ2-5 | TRBV7-9
TGTGCCAGCAGTGAGGTCGCCAGGGAGGCAGATGGCTACACCTTC | CASSEVAREADGYTF | once | NA | TRBJ1-2 | TRBV6-1
TGCGCCAGCAGCTCAGATGACTACAGGCAGTACTTC | CASSSDDYRQYF | NA | NA | TRBJ2-4 | TRBV5-1
TGTGCCAGCAGACGTGGGCGTAACTATGGCTACACCTTC | CASRRGRNYGYTF | once | NA | TRBJ1-2 | TRBV27
TGTGCCAGCTCACCAAAGGGTGGGGGAATATCAGATACGCAGTATTTT | CASSPKGGGISDTQYF | NA | NA | TRBJ2-3 | TRBV18
TGTGCCAGCAGTTTCTACAGGACAGCACCCTATGGCTACACCTTC | CASSFYRTAPYGYTF | NA | NA | TRBJ1-2 | TRBV6-5
TGTGCCAGCAGCTTAGGGCGGGGGCAGGGAGGGAGCGCAGATACGCAGTATTTT | CASSLGRGQGGSADTQYF | NA | NA | TRBJ2-3 | TRBV7-2
TGTGCCAGCTCCCACTACAGGGGAGATACGCAGTATTTT | CASSHYRGDTQYF | NA | TRBD1 | TRBJ2-3 | TRBV18
TGTGCCAGCAGTTTCCCCCAGCCCAATCAGCCCCAGCATTTT | CASSFPQPNQPQHF | NA | NA | TRBJ1-5 | TRBV28
TGCGCCAGCAGCTTGGGACAGGGATACAATGAGCAGTTCTTC | CASSLGQGYNEQFF | NA | TRBD1 | TRBJ2-1 | TRBV5-1
TGTGCCAGCATTGGGTACGGACCTGAAGCTTTCTTT | CASIGYGPEAFF | NA | NA | TRBJ1-1 | TRBV6-5
TGCAGCGTTGAACAGGGGGCATCGAGGGAGCAGTACTTC | CSVEQGASREQYF | NA | TRBD1 | TRBJ2-7 | TRBV29-1
TGTGCCAGCACCGCCCGGACAGTGAGGGTTGAAAAACTGTTTTTT | CASTARTVRVEKLFF | NA | NA | TRBJ1-4 | TRBV6-5
TGTGCCAGCAGCTTAAAGTGGGGCACAAGCTCTGGGGCCAACGTCCTGACTTTC | CASSLKWGTSSGANVLTF | NA | NA | TRBJ2-6 | TRBV5-6
TGTGCCAGCAAAACAGGGCAGGGCTATGGCTACACCTTC | CASKTGQGYGYTF | few | NA | TRBJ1-2 | TRBV6-1
TGCGCCAGCAGTGAACAGCCTATGAACACTGAAGCTTTCTTT | CASSEQPMNTEAFF | NA | NA | TRBJ1-1 | TRBV10-2
TGTGCCAGCAGCTTAGGACAGAGCAATCAGCCCCAGCATTTT | CASSLGQSNQPQHF | NA | NA | TRBJ1-5 | TRBV5-6
TGTGCCTGGGAAAGAGGGGTCCGGACTGAAGCTTTCTTT | CAWERGVRTEAFF | NA | NA | TRBJ1-1 | TRBV30
TGTGCCAGCAGCCGCGGGACTTCCTACGAGCAGTACTTC | CASSRGTSYEQYF | once | NA | TRBJ2-7 | TRBV11-2
TGTGCCAGTTTCGGGGGGGGCCCACGAGAGACCCAGTACTTC | CASFGGGPRETQYF | NA | TRBD2 | TRBJ2-5 | TRBV18